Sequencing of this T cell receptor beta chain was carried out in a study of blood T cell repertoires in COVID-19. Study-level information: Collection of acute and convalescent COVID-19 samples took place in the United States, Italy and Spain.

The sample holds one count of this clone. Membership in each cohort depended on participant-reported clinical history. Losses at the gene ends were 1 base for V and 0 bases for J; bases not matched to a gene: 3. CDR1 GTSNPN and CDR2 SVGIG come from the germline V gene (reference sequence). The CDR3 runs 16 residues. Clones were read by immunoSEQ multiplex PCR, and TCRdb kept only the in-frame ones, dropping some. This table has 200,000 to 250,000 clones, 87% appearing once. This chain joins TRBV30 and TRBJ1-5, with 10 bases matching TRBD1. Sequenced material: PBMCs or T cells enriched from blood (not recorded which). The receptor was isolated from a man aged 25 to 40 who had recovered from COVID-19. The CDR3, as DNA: TGTGCCTGGAGTGGGACAGGGGGTTATAGCAATCAGCCCCAGCATTTT. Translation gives CAWSGTGGYSNQPQHF.